This T cell receptor beta chain was captured by sequencing in a study of somatic mutations in cytotoxic T cells in rheumatoid arthritis. Original data processing: Large patient CD8+ clones, those above 1%, rarely matched published virus-specific TCRB sequences. Clones were sequenced by immunoSEQ multiplex PCR, and TCRdb holds only the in-frame ones, with some missing. V, J and clone size derive from that table, while D and trimming were established from the DNA sequence. The sample yields around 15,000 clones, approximately 75% seen once. The germline V gene has CDR1 SGHRS and CDR2 YFSETQ. The length of the CDR3 is 15 residues. Study findings and constraints: In rheumatoid arthritis patients, the slight underrepresentation of TRBV07 was not adjusted for multiple comparisons. There were about an eighth of the roughly 65 patients in whom the largest CD8+ clone exceeded 20% of CD8+ cells.

Positively selected by magnetic beads, CD4+ and CD8+ cells were purity-checked by flow cytometry. As regards this clone: Its cognate antigen is unknown.

The chain couples TRBV5-1 to TRBJ2-5, with TRBD2 matching 8 bases. The DNA end is a closer match to TRBJ2-7, so the J assignment may be wrong. Sequences were obtained from CD8+ T cells sorted from blood. The clonotype was recovered from an adult with rheumatoid arthritis. The chain's CDR3 is CASSLGPREGHEQYF. The DNA for the CDR3 is TGCGCCAGCAGCTTGGGGCCTCGGGAGGGCCACGAGCAGTACTTC.